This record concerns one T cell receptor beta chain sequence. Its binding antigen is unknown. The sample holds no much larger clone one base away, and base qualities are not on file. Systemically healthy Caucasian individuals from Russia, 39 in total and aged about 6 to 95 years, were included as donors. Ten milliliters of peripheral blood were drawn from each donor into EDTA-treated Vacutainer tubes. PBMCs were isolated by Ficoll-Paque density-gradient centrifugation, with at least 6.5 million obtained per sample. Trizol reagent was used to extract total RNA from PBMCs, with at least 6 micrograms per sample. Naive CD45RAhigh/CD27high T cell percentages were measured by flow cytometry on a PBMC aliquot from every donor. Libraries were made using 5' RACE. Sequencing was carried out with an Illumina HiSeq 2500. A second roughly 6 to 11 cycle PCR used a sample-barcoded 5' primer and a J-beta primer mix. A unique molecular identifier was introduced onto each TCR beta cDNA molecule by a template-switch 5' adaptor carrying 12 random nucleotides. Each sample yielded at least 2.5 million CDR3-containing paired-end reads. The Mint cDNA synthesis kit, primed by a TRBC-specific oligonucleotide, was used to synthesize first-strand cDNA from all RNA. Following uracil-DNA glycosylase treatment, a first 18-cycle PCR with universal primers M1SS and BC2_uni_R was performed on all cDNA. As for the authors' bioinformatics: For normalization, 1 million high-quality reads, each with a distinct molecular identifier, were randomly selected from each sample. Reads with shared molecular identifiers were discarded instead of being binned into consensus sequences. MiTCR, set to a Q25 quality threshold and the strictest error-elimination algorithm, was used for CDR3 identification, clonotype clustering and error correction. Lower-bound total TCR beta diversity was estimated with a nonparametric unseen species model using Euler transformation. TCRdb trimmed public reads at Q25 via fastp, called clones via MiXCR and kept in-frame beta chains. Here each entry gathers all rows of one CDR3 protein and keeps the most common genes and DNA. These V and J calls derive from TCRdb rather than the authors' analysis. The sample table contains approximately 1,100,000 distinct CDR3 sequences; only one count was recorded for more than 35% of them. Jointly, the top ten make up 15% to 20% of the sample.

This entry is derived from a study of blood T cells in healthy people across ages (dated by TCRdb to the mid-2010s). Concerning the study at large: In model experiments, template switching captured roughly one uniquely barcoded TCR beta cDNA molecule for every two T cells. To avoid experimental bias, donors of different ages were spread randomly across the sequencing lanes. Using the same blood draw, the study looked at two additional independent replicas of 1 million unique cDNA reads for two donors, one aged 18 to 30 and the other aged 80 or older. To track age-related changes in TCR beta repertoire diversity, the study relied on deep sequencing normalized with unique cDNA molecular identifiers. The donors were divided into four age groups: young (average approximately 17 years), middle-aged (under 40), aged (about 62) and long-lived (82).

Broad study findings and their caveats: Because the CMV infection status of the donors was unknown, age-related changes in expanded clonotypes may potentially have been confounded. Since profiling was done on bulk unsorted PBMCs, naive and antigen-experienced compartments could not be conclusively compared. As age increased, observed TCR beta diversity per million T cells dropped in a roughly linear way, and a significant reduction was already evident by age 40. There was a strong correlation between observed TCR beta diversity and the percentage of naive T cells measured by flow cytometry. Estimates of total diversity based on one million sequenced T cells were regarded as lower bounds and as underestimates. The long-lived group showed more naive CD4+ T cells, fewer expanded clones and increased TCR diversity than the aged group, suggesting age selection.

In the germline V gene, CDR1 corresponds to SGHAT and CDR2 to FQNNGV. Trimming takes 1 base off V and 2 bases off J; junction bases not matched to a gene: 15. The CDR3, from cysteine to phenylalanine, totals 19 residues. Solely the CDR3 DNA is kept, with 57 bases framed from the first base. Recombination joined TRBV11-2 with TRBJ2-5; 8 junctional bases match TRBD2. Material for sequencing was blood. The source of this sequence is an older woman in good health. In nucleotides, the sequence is TGTGCCAGCAGCTTAGGGGGGGTGAGATTAGCGGGACCACAAGAGACCCAGTACTTC. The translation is CASSLGGVRLAGPQETQYF.